The 32 T cell receptor beta chains below all came from one sample that was sequenced in a study of T cell repertoires in cytomegalovirus infection. These TCRs' antigens remain unknown. TCRdb itself ran the reads through MiXCR, one entry per CDR3 protein. The table records some 220,000 distinct CDR3 sequences, about 40% of them present only once. The material sequenced was CD8+ T cells from cultured PBMCs, taken from culture after CMV antigen stimulation. These receptors were collected from a human donor in good health (CMV status not recorded). Some clones in this sample may be carry-over from other donors' samples.

The chain has TRBV29-1 and TRBJ1-1, with TRBD1 matching 10 bases. This CDR3 spans 13 amino acids. V lost 6 bases, J lost 1 base, and 2 bases stayed unmatched. CDR1 is SQVTM, CDR2 ANQGSEA, per germline. The CDR3 loop reads CSVGTGENTEAFF. DNA of the CDR3: TGCAGCGTGGGGACAGGGGAGAACACTGAAGCTTTCTTT. Together with reference TRBV29-1 and TRBJ1-1, the CDR3 gives the full variable domain: SAVISQKPSRDICQRGTSLTIQCQVDSQVTMMFWYRQQPGQSLTLIATANQGSEATYESGFVIDKFPISRPNLTFSTLTVSNMSPEDSSIYLCSVGTGENTEAFFGQGTRLTVV.

This clonotype was observed a few times. The genes are TRBV29-1 and TRBJ2-2; TRBD1 aligns across 7 bases. J was trimmed by 5 bases and V by 4 bases; bases with no gene match: 10. This CDR3 spans 15 amino acids. Germline V gives CDR1 SQVTM, CDR2 ANQGSEA. Here the CDR3 DNA reads TGCAGCGTTGTAGCAGGACAGGTTCTTACCGGGGAGCTGTTTTTT. Translated, it gives CSVVAGQVLTGELFF.

The chain uses TRBV30 and TRBJ1-2; 7 positions agree with TRBD1. J gave up 8 bases and V 2 bases, and 8 bases lay outside the gene matches. The CDR3 has 13 residues. CDR1 is GTSNPN, CDR2 SVGIG, per germline (reference sequence). CDR3 region: CAWSITGESGYTF. In DNA form, the CDR3 reads TGTGCCTGGAGTATCACAGGGGAGAGCGGCTACACCTTC.

The rearrangement uses TRBV3-1 and TRBJ2-1; D is unresolved. V dropped 1 base and J dropped 8 bases, with 18 bases sitting between them. In germline, CDR1 is LGHDT, CDR2 YNNKEL (reference sequence). CDR3 length: 16 amino acids. DNA of the CDR3: TGTGCCAGCAGCCAAGCGCTCACTCCACCGTGGGATGAGCAGTTCTTC. Amino acids: CASSQALTPPWDEQFF.

A few counts support this clonotype. The chain employs TRBV7-9 and TRBJ1-2, with D uncertain. V dropped 4 bases and J dropped 1 base, with 16 bases sitting between them. The length of the CDR3 is 16 residues. CDR1 is SEHNR and CDR2 is FQNEAQ in the germline V gene (reference sequence). In DNA, the CDR3 is TGTGCCAGCAGCTCCGCTGAGTTGCGGGTTAACTATGGCTACACCTTC. Protein: CASSSAELRVNYGYTF.

This chain uses TRBV28 with TRBJ1-5; weak D call: TRBD1 (6 bases). V was clipped by 3 bases and J by 4 bases, with 13 bases between them. CDR3 length: 15 amino acids. Germline assignment: CDR1 MDHEN and CDR2 SYDVKM. In DNA form, the CDR3 reads TGTGCCAGCAGTTTCGGGTCAGGGGATAATCAGCCCCAGCATTTT. Residues: CASSFGSGDNQPQHF.

The chain uses TRBV29-1 and TRBJ2-6; TRBD1 aligns across 7 bases. With 2 bases clipped from V and 2 bases from J, the junction kept 3 bases outside the gene matches. Per germline, CDR1 SQVTM and CDR2 ANQGSEA. This CDR3 is 15 amino acids long. The CDR3 loop reads CSVETGEAGANVLTF. Written as DNA, the CDR3 is TGCAGCGTTGAAACAGGGGAAGCTGGGGCCAACGTCCTGACTTTC.

This clonotype was recorded a few times. The chain carries TRBV27 and TRBJ1-4; D uncertain. The CDR3 loop spans 16 amino acids. Germline assignment: CDR1 MNHEY and CDR2 SMNVEV (reference sequence). Trimming took off 2 bases at V and 2 bases at J, with 12 bases between the two ends. The CDR3 here is CASSLRQSATNEKLFF. In nucleotides, the CDR3 is TGTGCCAGCAGTTTAAGGCAGTCGGCGACTAATGAAAAACTGTTTTTT.

This clonotype has ten or more counts. J is TRBJ2-7 and V is TRBV5-8; 11 bases align to TRBD1. The CDR3 extends over 15 amino acids. The J segment lost 3 bases and the V segment lost 5 bases, leaving 7 bases of the junction unmatched. Germline lookup yields CDR1 SGHTS and CDR2 YDEGEE. CDR3 sequence: CASRRTGTGGYEQYF. CDR3 bases: TGTGCCAGCAGACGGACCGGGACAGGGGGCTACGAGCAGTACTTC.

This clonotype was seen more than once but under ten times. The CDR3 spells CASSLRRGETDTQYF. CDR3 nucleotide sequence: TGTGCCAGCAGCTTGCGGCGGGGCGAGACAGATACGCAGTATTTT. The V and J genes are TRBV5-5 and TRBJ2-3, with D possibly being TRBD2 (6 bases). Germline V CDR1 and CDR2: SGHKS, YYEKEE (reference sequence). The CDR3 covers 15 residues. V lost 1 base and J 3 bases, leaving 12 bases between the germline ends.

This chain links TRBV12-3 or TRBV12-4 with TRBJ1-2, with TRBD1 as a possible D gene (5 bases). V lost 3 bases and J 2 bases, leaving 13 bases between the germline ends. The CDR3 spans 15 residues. CDR3 sequence: CASSLVQARNYGYTF. The CDR3 bases are TGTGCCAGCAGTTTGGTACAGGCGAGAAACTATGGCTACACCTTC.

This clonotype was recorded many times. This chain joins TRBV7-2 and TRBJ2-7, with TRBD2 matching over 11 bases. Germline lookup yields CDR1 SGHTA and CDR2 FQGNSA. This CDR3 contains 15 residues. Trimming at V came to 2 bases and at J to 3 bases, leaving 3 bases not matched to a gene. The chain's CDR3 is CASSLKTSGVYEQYF. CDR3 DNA: TGTGCCAGCAGCTTAAAGACTAGCGGGGTCTACGAGCAGTACTTC. Together with reference TRBV7-2 and TRBJ2-7, the CDR3 gives the full variable domain: GAGVSQSPSNKVTEKGKDVELRCDPISGHTALYWYRQSLGQGLEFLIYFQGNSAPDKSGLPSDRFSAERTGGSVSTLTIQRTQQEDSAVYLCASSLKTSGVYEQYFGPGTRLTVT.

V is TRBV28 and J is TRBJ1-3; TRBD1 is a possible D gene (6 bases). V lost 4 bases and J lost 4, with 14 bases in between. The CDR3 runs 15 residues. Germline values: CDR1 MDHEN, CDR2 SYDVKM. As DNA, the CDR3 is TGTGCCAGCAGTTATCAAACAGGGCTAGGAAACACCATATATTTT. It specifies CASSYQTGLGNTIYF.

The gene calls are TRBV11-1 and TRBJ2-3; D might be TRBD1 (5 bases). Per germline, CDR1 SGHAT and CDR2 FQDESV (reference sequence). Deletions cut 3 bases from V and 2 bases from J, with 12 bases between. The CDR3 length is 15 residues. The CDR3 protein is CASSLTATVTDTQYF. For the CDR3, the DNA is TGTGCCAGCAGCTTGACAGCGACCGTCACAGATACGCAGTATTTT. The full variable domain, with the rest looked up from reference TRBV11-1 and TRBJ2-3, is EAEVAQSPRYKITEKSQAVAFWCDPISGHATLYWYRQILGQGPELLVQFQDESVVDDSQLPKDRFSAERLKGVDSTLKIQPAELGDSAMYLCASSLTATVTDTQYFGPGTRLTVL.

The chain links TRBV6-2 or TRBV6-3 to TRBJ1-1; 7 nucleotides align to TRBD1. Germline CDR1 and CDR2: MNHEY and SVGEGT. J gave up 4 bases and V 6 bases, and 5 bases lay outside the gene matches. This CDR3 is built from 13 residues. The CDR3 reads CASRVRGVTEAFF. In DNA, the CDR3 is TGTGCCAGCAGAGTCAGGGGGGTCACTGAAGCTTTCTTT.

The V and J genes are TRBV6-8 and TRBJ1-1, with D unresolved. The germline gives CDR1 MNHGY, CDR2 SAAAGT. This CDR3 is 12 amino acids long. Trimming stripped 2 bases from V and 8 bases from J, with 9 bases between. CDR3 nucleotide sequence: TGTGCCAGCAGTTACATGAACGGAGAAGCTTTCTTT. It is translated as CASSYMNGEAFF.

J is TRBJ2-1 and V is TRBV19; D gene uncertain. CDR3 length: 16 amino acids. In germline, CDR1 is LNHDA, CDR2 SQIVND (reference sequence). V was shortened by 2 bases and J by 0 bases, with 11 bases between the two germline ends. CDR3 region: CASSIFETSSYNEQFF. In nucleotides, the CDR3 is TGTGCCAGTAGTATATTTGAGACCAGCTCCTACAATGAGCAGTTCTTC.

The chain is built from TRBV11-2 and TRBJ1-1; D gene ambiguous. Germline values: CDR1 SGHAT, CDR2 FQNNGV. The CDR3 sequence is 12 residues long. Trimming left V 7 bases short and J 5 bases short, with 11 bases between. The CDR3 loop is CASTSVATEAFF. The CDR3, as DNA: TGTGCCAGCACCTCAGTCGCGACTGAAGCTTTCTTT.

The rearrangement joins TRBV5-6 to TRBJ1-2, with unresolved D. The CDR3 loop spans 16 amino acids. Germline CDR1 SGHDT, CDR2 YYEEEE. Trimming cost V 1 base and J 6 bases, with 19 bases left between them. CDR3 sequence reads: CASSLSYREDFDGYTF. CDR3 nucleotide sequence: TGTGCCAGCAGCTTGTCCTACCGGGAGGATTTTGATGGCTACACCTTC.

V gene TRBV27 combines with J gene TRBJ1-1; unclear D gene. CDR1 is MNHEY and CDR2 is SMNVEV in the germline V gene (reference sequence). Trimming took off 2 bases at V and 8 bases at J, with 6 bases between the two ends. CDR3 length: 11 amino acids. CDR3 sequence: CASSLGQEAFF. The CDR3 DNA reads as TGTGCCAGCAGTTTAGGGCAGGAAGCTTTCTTT.

The chain joins TRBV6-1 to TRBJ2-3, with D possibly being TRBD1 or TRBD2 (6 bases each). The CDR3 covers 18 residues. Germline CDR1 and CDR2: MNHNS and SASEGT. Trimming pared 5 bases from V and 0 bases from J, leaving 21 bases between. The DNA for the CDR3 is TGTGCCAGCAGTCGAAGTAGAGGGGGGCTCCTTAGCACAGATACGCAGTATTTT. It translates to CASSRSRGGLLSTDTQYF.

The chain recombines TRBV30 with TRBJ2-6; D gene unclear. Trimming removed 4 bases from V and 8 bases from J, with 9 bases in between. Germline V gives CDR1 GTSNPN, CDR2 SVGIG (reference sequence). CDR3 length: 12 residues. Here the CDR3 DNA reads TGTGCCTGGAATGGGGTGCCCAACGTCCTGACTTTC. This sequence encodes CAWNGVPNVLTF.

The chain links TRBV2 to TRBJ1-1; D perhaps matches TRBD1 (6 bases). The CDR3 has 15 residues. The germline V gene encodes CDR1 SNHLY and CDR2 FYNNEI. V lost 4 bases to trimming and J lost 2 bases, with 14 bases between them. The CDR3 DNA reads as TGTGCCAGCAGTGTACAGGGCGCCTTAAACACTGAAGCTTTCTTT. Its translation is CASSVQGALNTEAFF.

This clonotype was seen at least ten times. CDR3 in DNA: TGTGCCAGCAGCCAAGATCTTCAGGGCCGGGAGCAGTACTTC. The encoded protein is CASSQDLQGREQYF. V usage is TRBV4-2 and J usage is TRBJ2-7; tentative D call: TRBD1 (5 bases). V lost 0 bases and J 7 bases, leaving 13 bases between the germline ends. Germline-derived CDR1 and CDR2 are LGHNA and YNFKEQ. This CDR3 has 14 residues.

This clonotype was picked up many times. This chain uses TRBV11-2 with TRBJ2-3; TRBD2 aligns across 10 bases. J lost 0 bases, V lost 2 bases, and 2 bases had no gene match. Germline CDR1 reads SGHAT; CDR2 reads FQNNGV. CDR3 length: 16 amino acids. For the CDR3, the DNA is TGTGCCAGCAGCTTACGACTAGCGGGTAGCACAGATACGCAGTATTTT. Translation gives CASSLRLAGSTDTQYF.

The CDR3 region is CASSLEPGHPEAFF. As DNA, the CDR3 is TGTGCCAGCAGCTTAGAACCGGGACACCCTGAAGCTTTCTTT. The V and J genes are TRBV7-8 and TRBJ1-1; possibly TRBD1 for D (6 bases). Trimming removed 1 base from V and 6 bases from J, with 12 bases in between. This CDR3 region has 14 residues. Germline CDR1 reads SGHVS; CDR2 reads FQNEAQ. Using reference TRBV7-8 and TRBJ1-1 for the parts outside the CDR3, the full variable domain is GAGVSQSPRYKVAKRGQDVALRCDPISGHVSLFWYQQALGQGPEFLTYFQNEAQLDKSGLPSDRFFAERPEGSVSTLKIQRTQQEDSAVYLCASSLEPGHPEAFFGQGTRLTVV.

This clonotype was picked up a small number of times. The rearrangement joins TRBV7-8 to TRBJ2-7, with D tentatively TRBD1 or TRBD2 (5 bases each). CDR1 and CDR2 (germline): SGHVS, FQNEAQ. V gave up 5 bases and J gave up 7 bases, with 24 bases separating them. This CDR3 is built from 16 residues. As DNA, the CDR3 is TGTGCCAGCAGCCGGGGTTCAGGGATCATCCTATTAGAGCAGTACTTC. This translates into CASSRGSGIILLEQYF.

The chain combines TRBV4-1 with TRBJ2-7; TRBD1 matches 7 bases. V shed 0 bases, J shed 3 bases, and the junction held 2 bases outside the gene matches. The germline V gene encodes CDR1 MGHRA and CDR2 YSYEKL. This CDR3 has 14 amino acids. The CDR3 here is CASSQDPGGYEQYF. The CDR3 coding sequence is TGCGCCAGCAGCCAAGATCCAGGGGGCTACGAGCAGTACTTC.

There are a few counts of this clonotype. The rearrangement uses TRBV11-2 and TRBJ1-2; tentative D call: TRBD1 (5 bases). This CDR3 spans 16 amino acids. CDR1 is SGHAT, CDR2 FQNNGV, per germline. V lost 3 bases to trimming and J lost 2 bases, with 16 bases between them. For the CDR3, the DNA is TGTGCCAGCAGCTTTGAAGGACGGGGGGTAAACTATGGCTACACCTTC. Its protein is CASSFEGRGVNYGYTF.

This rearrangement joins TRBV7-8 to TRBJ2-5, with 10 bases lining up with TRBD2. The CDR3 is 18 residues long. Germline CDR1 SGHVS, CDR2 FQNEAQ. J gave up 2 bases and V 1 base, and 10 bases lay outside the gene matches. Here the CDR3 DNA reads TGTGCCAGCAGCTTAGAAGGGGCTAGCGGGAGAGGGCAAGAGACCCAGTACTTC. The encoded protein is CASSLEGASGRGQETQYF.

This CDR3 reads CASSGDRGGSGSNQPQHF. The CDR3, as DNA: TGTGCCAGTAGTGGTGACAGGGGAGGCTCTGGGAGCAATCAGCCCCAGCATTTT. This rearrangement joins TRBV19 to TRBJ1-5; 8 positions agree with TRBD1. This CDR3 is 18 amino acids long. V trimming: 5 bases; J trimming: 1 base; junction bases outside the gene matches: 13. Germline V gene sequence: CDR1 LNHDA, CDR2 SQIVND (reference sequence).

This clonotype was picked up many times. The J gene is TRBJ1-1, the V gene TRBV14; D is unclear. This CDR3 region has 14 residues. V lost 1 base and J 4 bases, leaving 10 bases between the germline ends. Germline CDR1 and CDR2: SGHDN and FVKESK. The CDR3 is CASSQGWLGTEAFF. CDR3 in DNA: TGTGCCAGCAGCCAAGGGTGGCTGGGCACTGAAGCTTTCTTT.